This paragraph covers one TCR beta chain sequence. This clone was seen only a few times. The antigen it binds to is not known. No much larger clone exists at a distance of one base, and base qualities are not known. This entry is derived from a study of beta chain features in type 1 diabetes (dated by TCRdb to about 2018). Regarding the research as a whole: Mean age, gender distribution, total cell number and subset yield did not differ between patients and healthy donors. Across all samples, about 110 million sorted cells were examined, and cell number per subset correlated strongly with RNA yield. The study compared TCRB repertoires of sorted circulating CD4+ T cell subsets between recently diagnosed type 1 diabetes patients and matched healthy donors. Naive and central memory subsets were obtained from all 30 or so donors, but regulatory and stem cell-like memory subsets were isolated from only 8 patients and 8 healthy donors.

The entire isolated RNA was reverse transcribed using the High Capacity cDNA Reverse Transcription Kit, and thus expressed TCRB transcripts were sequenced. Deep immunoSEQ sequencing was applied to naive, central memory and regulatory T cell samples, giving an average of around 4 million total reads per sample. Sorted cells were lysed in RLT buffer, and RNA was extracted using DNase-treated RNeasy Micro or Mini kits according to cell number. Each cell subset was processed on its own to prevent cross-contamination, while patient and healthy donor samples were processed together. Using the immunoSEQ multiplex PCR, TCRB sequences were amplified from cDNA into 87-bp fragments spanning the CDR3 region. Amplicons were sequenced on the Illumina HiSeq platform. Turning to the authors' computational methods: Synthetic template baselines were used to correct PCR bias computationally, reads within Hamming distance 2 were collapsed, and singletons that could not be merged were discarded. Reads were aligned against IMGT so that V, D and J genes, CDR3 length and insertions or deletions at six rearrangement sites could be assigned. Within each subset, clonotype counts were normalized to sorted cell number, after which true diversity and Gini coefficients were computed with the tcR R package. The overlap coefficient, calculated on TCRB nucleotide sequences, was used to quantify repertoire sharing. As a proxy for the pre-selection repertoire, out-of-frame TCRB sequences from naive cells were analyzed. TCRdb took this table from immuneACCESS and kept in-frame rearrangements with V and J called. Such tables lack part of the clones; where checked against another copy, unresolved V genes explain under half of the gap, and the rest is unexplained. V, J and clone size are taken as reported in that table, and D and trimming were inferred from the DNA itself. This sample is represented by 640,000 or so clones; around 15% of them were singletons. The top ten constitute roughly 0.04% of the sample.

From each donor, a single peripheral blood sample of around 120 mL on average was drawn into heparinised tubes. A BD FACSAria II was used to sort naive, central memory, regulatory and stem cell-like memory CD4+ T cells with a panel that included CD45RO, CCR7, CD25, CD127, CD95 and CD27. All sorted populations exceeded 98% purity. PBMCs were isolated right away by Lymphoprep density gradient centrifugation and were stained directly, without culture. So that batch effects would be minimized, each experiment stained and sorted samples in pairs, pairing one healthy donor with one patient. Spanning cysteine to phenylalanine, the CDR3 consists of 14 amino acids. The CDR3 DNA has 42 bases and is translated from base 1. For this chain, trimming is 5 bases at the V end and 6 bases at the J end, and the number of junction bases without a gene match is 6. Looking up the germline V gene yields CDR1 SGHTA and CDR2 FQGTGA.

The research as a whole found: Because the HLA sub-analyses included only small numbers of individuals, any influence of HLA type on TCRB rearrangement was left unresolved. At VDJ recombination sites, patients with type 1 diabetes made fewer insertions and deleted more nucleotides, a pattern implying thymic rearrangement abnormalities. The naive, central memory and regulatory TCRB repertoires appeared to resemble one another more closely among patients than among healthy donors. PCR might favor shorter templates, but patient and control samples were amplified and corrected together, so any skew would affect both groups equally. Because cDNA rather than genomic DNA was sequenced, highly expressing activated cells could have been over-represented, although no difference in activation and CD3 levels was found between groups. Type 1 diabetes patients showed a moderate but significant shortening of TCRB CDR3 length in all four CD4+ subsets.

This sequence was found in a man aged 18 to 30 with type 1 diabetes. The sequence joins TRBV7-3 to TRBJ2-1, with TRBD2 matching 8 junction bases. The material sequenced was naive CD4+ T cells from blood. The sample's cell subset or site, from its label and the paper: true naive CD4+ T cells. Here is the DNA: TGTGCCAGCAGCATCTTAGCGGGGAGCAATGAGCAGTTCTTC. Translated, it gives CASSILAGSNEQFF.